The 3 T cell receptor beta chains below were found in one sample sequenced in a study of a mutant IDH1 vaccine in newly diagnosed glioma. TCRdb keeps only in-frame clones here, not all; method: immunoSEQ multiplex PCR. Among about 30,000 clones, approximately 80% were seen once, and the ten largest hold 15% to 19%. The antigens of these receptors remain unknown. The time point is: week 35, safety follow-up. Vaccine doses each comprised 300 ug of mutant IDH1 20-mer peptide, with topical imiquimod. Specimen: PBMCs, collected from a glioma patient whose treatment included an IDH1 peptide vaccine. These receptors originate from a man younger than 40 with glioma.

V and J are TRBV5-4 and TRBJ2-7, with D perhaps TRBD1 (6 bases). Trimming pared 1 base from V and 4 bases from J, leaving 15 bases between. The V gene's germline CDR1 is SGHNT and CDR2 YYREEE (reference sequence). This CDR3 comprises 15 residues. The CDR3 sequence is CASSLKTGRGYEQYF. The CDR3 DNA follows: TGTGCCAGCAGCTTGAAGACAGGTCGCGGGTACGAGCAGTACTTC.

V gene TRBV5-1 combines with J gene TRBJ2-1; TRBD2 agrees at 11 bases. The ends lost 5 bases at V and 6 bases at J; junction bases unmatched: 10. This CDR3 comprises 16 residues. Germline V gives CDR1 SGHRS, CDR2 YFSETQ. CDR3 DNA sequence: TGCGCCAGCAGGCGTCCCGGGACTAGCGGAAGCAATGAGCAGTTCTTC. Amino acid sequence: CASRRPGTSGSNEQFF. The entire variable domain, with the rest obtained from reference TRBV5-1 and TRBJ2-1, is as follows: KAGVTQTPRYLIKTRGQQVTLSCSPISGHRSVSWYQQTPGQGLQFLFEYFSETQRNKGNFPGRFSGRQFSNSRSEMNVSTLELGDSALYLCASRRPGTSGSNEQFFGPGTRLTVL.

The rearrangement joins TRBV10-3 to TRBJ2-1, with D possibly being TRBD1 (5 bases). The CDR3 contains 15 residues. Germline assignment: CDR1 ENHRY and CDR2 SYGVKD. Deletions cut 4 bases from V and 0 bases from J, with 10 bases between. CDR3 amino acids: CAISVGQGSYNEQFF. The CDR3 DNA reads TGTGCCATCAGTGTCGGGCAGGGCTCCTACAATGAGCAGTTCTTC.